These 9 T cell receptor beta chains were all obtained from the same sample, sequenced in a study of blood T cell repertoires in COVID-19. This table comes from immunoSEQ multiplex PCR, and its TCRdb copy is limited to in-frame clones, with some not included. The sample holds approximately 100,000 clones, around 75% seen once. Sequencing was done on a sample of peripheral blood. The source of these receptors is a human donor with acute or convalescent COVID-19. The donor label of this sample is uncertain.

The genes are TRBV6-5 and TRBJ1-6; D is possibly TRBD1 (6 bases). The germline gives CDR1 MNHEY, CDR2 SVGAGI. The CDR3 runs to 12 residues. V gave up 7 bases and J gave up 10 bases, with 11 bases separating them. The CDR3 coding sequence is TGTGCCAGCAAGGGGGGGCTCTCACCCCTCCACTTT. Protein product: CASKGGLSPLHF.

The CDR3 here is CASSQKSTSGGAGDTQYF. The CDR3 region has the DNA TGTGCCAGCAGTCAAAAATCGACTAGCGGGGGGGCCGGTGATACGCAGTATTTT. The V and J genes are TRBV6-6 and TRBJ2-3, with 14 bases lining up with TRBD2. The length of the CDR3 is 18 residues. V lost 5 bases to trimming and J lost 6 bases; unmatched junction nucleotides: 13. Looked up from germline, CDR1 is MNHNY and CDR2 is SVGAGI (reference sequence).

The chain is built from TRBV2 and TRBJ1-2; 10 nucleotides agree with TRBD1. V was pared by 10 bases and J by 1 base, with 6 bases of the junction left unmatched. There are 14 residues in the CDR3. Germline-derived CDR1 and CDR2 are SNHLY and FYNNEI. The CDR3 here is CATRDRGVNYGYTF. The DNA of the CDR3 is TGTGCCACCAGGGACAGGGGTGTTAACTATGGCTACACCTTC.

This chain joins TRBV13 and TRBJ1-2; 7 bases map to TRBD1. The V segment lost 0 bases and the J segment 4 bases; nucleotides outside the gene matches: 8. There are 16 residues in the CDR3. Germline V gene lookup returns CDR1 PRHDT and CDR2 FYEKMQ (reference sequence). CDR3 nucleotides: TGTGCCAGCAGCTTAGGGGACAGGATAAATACCTATGGCTACACCTTC. As protein: CASSLGDRINTYGYTF. Based on the CDR3 plus reference TRBV13 and TRBJ1-2, the full variable domain is AAGVIQSPRHLIKEKRETATLKCYPIPRHDTVYWYQQGPGQDPQFLISFYEKMQSDKGSIPDRFSAQQFSDYHSELNMSSLELGDSALYFCASSLGDRINTYGYTFGSGTRLTVV.

The chain joins TRBV11-2 to TRBJ2-2; D remains unclear. V lost 6 bases and J 5 bases, leaving 10 bases between the germline ends. CDR1 is SGHAT and CDR2 is FQNNGV in the germline V gene. There are 13 residues in the CDR3. The CDR3 coding sequence is TGTGCCAGCAGTTCCGCGTTAACCGGGGAGCTGTTTTTT. It is translated as CASSSALTGELFF.

The chain is built from TRBV11-2 and TRBJ2-5, with a weak D call TRBD2 (6 bases). V was trimmed by 1 base and J by 2 bases, leaving 8 bases between them. CDR3 length equals 14 residues. The V gene's germline CDR1 is SGHAT and CDR2 FQNNGV. CDR3: CASSLGLEQETQYF. The CDR3 coding sequence is TGTGCCAGCAGCTTAGGACTAGAACAAGAGACCCAGTACTTC.

The chain combines TRBV20-1 with TRBJ2-3; 11 bases line up with TRBD2. V trimming: 3 bases; J trimming: 4 bases; junction bases outside the gene matches: 3. CDR1 and CDR2 (germline): DFQATT, SNEGSKA (reference sequence). The CDR3 length is 14 residues. The CDR3 loop is CSASIAGGPDTQYF. For the CDR3, the DNA is TGCAGTGCTAGTATAGCGGGGGGGCCAGATACGCAGTATTTT.

This clone was found a few times. The chain employs TRBV11-3 and TRBJ2-7; 7 bases agree with TRBD1. The CDR3 has 12 residues. V was clipped by 6 bases and J by 4 bases; unmatched bases: 3. Germline CDR1 reads SGHNT; CDR2 reads YENEEA. CDR3 region: CASSSTGYEQYV. The CDR3 DNA follows: TGTGCCAGCAGTTCGACAGGGTACGAGCAGTACGTC.

The genes are TRBV6-5 and TRBJ1-5; D call uncertain. The CDR3 is made up of 15 amino acids. Per the germline V gene, CDR1 is MNHEY and CDR2 is SVGAGI. Trimming took off 7 bases at V and 2 bases at J, with 15 bases between the two ends. The CDR3 region has the DNA TGTGCCAGCATTCTCTCGGGCGGGGGCAATCAGCCCCAGCATTTT. This encodes CASILSGGGNQPQHF.